The sequence of this TCR beta chain was determined in a study of PD-L1 blockade in urothelial cancer. Overall study context: Samples came from 3 weeks, at the second dose, and 6 weeks into treatment.

Regarding this clone: The antigen remains undetermined.

General study results and limits: Tumor-associated TCR clones expanded more in blood at 3 weeks in patients with durable benefit.

Produced via immunoSEQ multiplex PCR; TCRdb's table is partial and in-frame only. The sample holds about 72,000 clones, 80% to 85% seen once. The diagnosis in patients was locally advanced or metastatic urothelial carcinoma. The source material was PBMCs, sampled around atezolizumab (anti-PD-L1) treatment. This clonotype was sampled from a man between 65 and 85 years old with urothelial cancer.

DNA of the CDR3: TGTGCCAGCAGCTTTGGCGGGTCTTCGATTAATGAGCAGTTCTTC. Residues: CASSFGGSSINEQFF. The rearrangement joins TRBV7-8 to TRBJ2-1; D is perhaps TRBD2 (5 bases). Trimming removed 3 bases at V and 7 bases at J, with 16 bases between. The germline V gene has CDR1 SGHVS and CDR2 FQNEAQ. The CDR3 runs 15 residues.